Presented here are 26 T cell receptor beta chains from one specimen sequenced in a study of shared clonotypes between healthy human individuals. Generated by immunoSEQ multiplex PCR, the TCRdb table keeps only in-frame clones and is missing some. Of fewer than 600,000 clones detected, more than 70% appear once; the ten largest clones hold 12%. What was sequenced was PBMCs. The receptors stem from a woman aged 40 to 50 in good health. Some clones in this sample may be carry-over from other donors' samples.

The genes are TRBV11-2 and TRBJ2-5; D may match TRBD1 or TRBD2 (6 bases each). Germline values: CDR1 SGHAT, CDR2 FQNNGV. This CDR3 comprises 13 residues. V was clipped by 4 bases and J by 5 bases, with 11 bases between them. The CDR3 loop is CASSSQGTETQYF. For the CDR3, the DNA is TGTGCCAGCAGCTCCCAGGGGACTGAGACCCAGTACTTC.

This clone occurred a few times. The junction shows a germline mismatch at one end, possibly a read error. The chain combines TRBV5-1 with TRBJ2-1; D uncertain. Germline lookup yields CDR1 SGHRS and CDR2 YFSETQ. This CDR3 contains 14 residues. CDR3 bases: TGCGCCAGCAGCTTGGCATACTCCGACAATGAGCAGTTCTTC. Translated: CASSLAYSDNEQFF.

This chain links TRBV30 with TRBJ1-2; possibly TRBD1 for D (5 bases). This CDR3 is built from 14 residues. The germline V gene has CDR1 GTSNPN and CDR2 SVGIG (reference sequence). Between the trimmed V and J ends, which lost 0 bases and 5 bases, there was a span of 13 bases. This chain's CDR3 is CAWSVGGAFYGYTF. CDR3 DNA sequence: TGTGCCTGGAGTGTGGGAGGGGCGTTTTATGGCTACACCTTC. The complete variable domain, with remaining parts taken from reference TRBV30 and TRBJ1-2, reads SQTIHQWPATLVQPVGSPLSLECTVEGTSNPNLYWYRQAAGRGLQLLFYSVGIGQISSEVPQNLSASRPQDRQFILSSKKLLLSDSGFYLCAWSVGGAFYGYTFGSGTRLTVV.

This clone was found a few times. CDR3 loop: CASSPDRAYGYTF. The CDR3 coding sequence is TGTGCCAGCTCACCGGACAGGGCCTATGGCTACACCTTC. J is TRBJ1-2 and V is TRBV18; 8 nucleotides align to TRBD1. The CDR3 loop spans 13 amino acids. Trimming at V came to 3 bases and at J to 4 bases, leaving 1 base not matched to a gene. Germline V gene data show CDR1 as KGHSH and CDR2 as LQKENI. Supplemented by reference TRBV18 and TRBJ1-2, the full variable domain reads NAGVMQNPRHLVRRRGQEARLRCSPMKGHSHVYWYRQLPEEGLKFMVYLQKENIIDESGMPKERFSAEFPKEGPSILRIQQVVRGDSAAYFCASSPDRAYGYTFGSGTRLTVV.

Details on this clone: A far larger clone is off by one base, so a read error is likely. Other DNA sequences in this sample translate to the same CDR3. V is TRBV4-1 and J is TRBJ1-5; tentatively, D is TRBD1 (5 bases). The V end was cut by 6 bases, the J end by 5 bases, with 17 bases between. This CDR3 comprises 15 residues. CDR1 is MGHRA and CDR2 is YSYEKL in the germline V gene. The CDR3 spells CASRRDPVSDQPQHF. The CDR3 nucleotides read TGCGCCAGCAGACGGGACCCAGTAAGCGATCAGCCCCAGCATTTT.

V and J are TRBV19 and TRBJ2-5; D assignment may be TRBD1 or TRBD2 (5 bases each). Germline V gene lookup returns CDR1 LNHDA and CDR2 SQIVND (reference sequence). This CDR3 region has 17 residues. Trimming cost V 5 bases and J 2 bases, with 21 bases left between them. CDR3 DNA: TGTGCCAGTAGTCACACCGGGGCCGCTACTGATCAAGAGACCCAGTACTTC. It translates to CASSHTGAATDQETQYF.

The sample holds a few counts of this clone. The chain is built from TRBV11-2 and TRBJ2-7; D gene ambiguous. Germline V CDR1 and CDR2: SGHAT, FQNNGV. V lost 5 bases, J lost 3 bases, and 14 bases lay in between. CDR3 length: 14 amino acids. As DNA, the CDR3 is TGTGCCAGCAGCCCTGGGCCCAGCCTCTACGAGCAGTACTTC. It codes for CASSPGPSLYEQYF.

This clone was seen once. The rearrangement uses TRBV11-1 and TRBJ2-4; 7 positions match TRBD1. This CDR3 region has 14 residues. CDR1 is SGHAT, CDR2 FQDESV, per germline (reference sequence). The junction had 7 bases not matched to a gene; V was cut back by 5 bases and J by 6 bases. The CDR3, as DNA: TGTGCCAGCAGCCACCGGGACAGTGGAAACATTCAGTACTTC. It specifies CASSHRDSGNIQYF.

The chain recombines TRBV7-2 with TRBJ2-1; TRBD2 matches at 7 bases. The junction had 6 bases not matched to a gene; V was cut back by 0 bases and J by 7 bases. CDR1 is SGHTA, CDR2 FQGNSA, per germline. The CDR3 covers 15 residues. The CDR3 sequence is CASSLAAGALNEQFF. Here the CDR3 DNA reads TGTGCCAGCAGCTTAGCTGCGGGAGCTTTAAATGAGCAGTTCTTC.

CDR3 DNA: TGTGCCAGCAGCTTGGGGGGTCCTCCGGACGAGCAGTACTTC. Protein: CASSLGGPPDEQYF. This chain joins TRBV5-4 and TRBJ2-7, with D uncertain. Germline lookup yields CDR1 SGHNT and CDR2 YYREEE (reference sequence). The CDR3 length is 14 residues. Trimming shortened V by 0 bases and J by 5 bases, and 12 bases separated the two germline ends.

The V and J genes are TRBV11-2 and TRBJ2-7; TRBD2 aligns across 8 bases. V was pared by 5 bases and J by 4 bases, with 13 bases of the junction left unmatched. CDR1 SGHAT and CDR2 FQNNGV come from the germline V gene. This CDR3 has 16 residues. The CDR3 nucleotides read TGTGCCAGCAGCCCGGCGGTCGGGACTAGTCGGTACGAGCAGTACTTC. This gives the protein CASSPAVGTSRYEQYF.

A note on this clone: This specimen includes other DNA sequences encoding the same CDR3. The gene calls are TRBV10-2 and TRBJ2-5, with TRBD1 matching 9 bases. This CDR3 contains 16 residues. Per the germline V gene, CDR1 is WSHSY and CDR2 is SAAADI. Trimming cost V 8 bases and J 1 base; bases outside gene matches: 11. The CDR3 sequence: CASGSDRGWGQETQYF. CDR3 in DNA: TGCGCCAGCGGTTCGGACAGGGGTTGGGGCCAAGAGACCCAGTACTTC.

This clone showed up just once. The CDR3 spells CASNPRNQPQHF. In DNA, the CDR3 is TGTGCCAGCAACCCGAGGAATCAGCCCCAGCATTTT. The chain is built from TRBV28 and TRBJ1-5; unclear D gene. The CDR3 has 12 residues. CDR1 and CDR2 from the germline V gene are MDHEN and SYDVKM. The germline V and J ends were trimmed by 7 bases and 4 bases, with 8 bases remaining between them.

This sequence joins TRBV28 and TRBJ1-5; TRBD1 is a possible D gene (5 bases). The germline V and J ends were trimmed by 5 bases and 7 bases, with 21 bases remaining between them. The CDR3 loop spans 16 amino acids. Germline assignment: CDR1 MDHEN and CDR2 SYDVKM. The CDR3 region is CASSPPSGGVEQPQHF. CDR3 nucleotides: TGTGCCAGCAGTCCCCCGAGCGGAGGGGTGGAGCAGCCCCAGCATTTT.

On this clone: Other DNA sequences from this sample encode an identical CDR3 as well. V gene TRBV9 combines with J gene TRBJ2-7; D is ambiguous. Germline loops: CDR1 SGDLS, CDR2 YYNGEE. The germline V and J ends were trimmed by 0 bases and 3 bases, with 7 bases remaining between them. The CDR3 runs 13 residues. In DNA, the CDR3 is TGTGCCAGCAGCGTAGAAGGAAGCTACGAGCAGTACTTC. This codes for CASSVEGSYEQYF.

This sequence joins TRBV7-2 and TRBJ2-7, with TRBD2 matching 7 bases. V was clipped by 5 bases and J by 6 bases; unmatched bases: 10. The CDR3 has 14 amino acids. Germline values: CDR1 SGHTA, CDR2 FQGNSA. DNA of the CDR3: TGTGCCAGCAGCCAGGAATCGGGAGGCTCCGAGCAGTACTTC. This translates into CASSQESGGSEQYF. The whole variable domain, remainder taken from reference TRBV7-2 and TRBJ2-7, is GAGVSQSPSNKVTEKGKDVELRCDPISGHTALYWYRQSLGQGLEFLIYFQGNSAPDKSGLPSDRFSAERTGGSVSTLTIQRTQQEDSAVYLCASSQESGGSEQYFGPGTRLTVT.

The V and J genes are TRBV7-8 and TRBJ2-7; no clear D gene. CDR3 length equals 13 residues. The V end lost 1 base, the J end lost 2 bases, and 6 bases lay between the germline ends. Germline V CDR1 and CDR2: SGHVS, FQNEAQ. This CDR3 is CASSLGRPYEQYF. The CDR3 coding sequence is TGTGCCAGCAGCTTAGGGCGACCCTACGAGCAGTACTTC.

The chain links TRBV5-1 to TRBJ2-2; 7 bases fit TRBD2. The germline CDR1 and CDR2 sequences are SGHRS and YFSETQ. After removal of 7 bases from V and 4 bases from J, the junction contained 7 bases not matched to a gene. This CDR3 is 14 amino acids long. The CDR3 region has the DNA TGCGCCAGCTTGGGAGGGGCCTCCACCGGGGAGCTGTTTTTT. Protein sequence: CASLGGASTGELFF. The full variable domain, its missing parts supplied by reference TRBV5-1 and TRBJ2-2, is KAGVTQTPRYLIKTRGQQVTLSCSPISGHRSVSWYQQTPGQGLQFLFEYFSETQRNKGNFPGRFSGRQFSNSRSEMNVSTLELGDSALYLCASLGGASTGELFFGEGSRLTVL.

The chain has TRBV27 and TRBJ2-2; 12 bases match TRBD1. In germline, CDR1 is MNHEY, CDR2 SMNVEV (reference sequence). V was clipped by 6 bases and J by 7 bases; unmatched bases: 6. The CDR3 covers 15 residues. DNA of the CDR3: TGTGCCAGCAGAGCCGGGACAGGGGGCATCGGGGAGCTGTTTTTT. Protein sequence: CASRAGTGGIGELFF.

A note on this clone: A far larger clone differs by one base, so this is likely a read error. This specimen includes other DNA sequences encoding the same CDR3. The chain joins TRBV7-9 to TRBJ1-5; no firm D call. V gave up 9 bases and J gave up 3 bases, with 9 bases separating them. Germline V CDR1 and CDR2: SEHNR, FQNEAQ (reference sequence). The CDR3 consists of 12 residues. The CDR3 reads CASNIDNQPQHF. The DNA for the CDR3 is TGTGCCAGTAACATCGACAATCAGCCCCAGCATTTT. The full variable domain, its missing parts supplied by reference TRBV7-9 and TRBJ1-5, is DTGVSQNPRHKITKRGQNVTFRCDPISEHNRLYWYRQTLGQGPEFLTYFQNEAQLEKSRLLSDRFSAERPKGSFSTLEIQRTEQGDSAMYLCASNIDNQPQHFGDGTRLSIL.

Worth noting for this clone: This is likely an artifact of a read error, given a far larger clone one base away. The V and J genes are TRBV28 and TRBJ1-5; D is unclear. CDR3 length: 11 amino acids. Germline lookup yields CDR1 MDHEN and CDR2 SYDVKM. Trimming took off 11 bases at V and 11 bases at J, with 16 bases between the two ends. CDR3 sequence (DNA): TGTGCCTCGGCCGCAGCCGGGGCCCAGCATTTT. Translated: CASAAAGAQHF. The variable domain in full, completed from reference TRBV28 and TRBJ1-5, reads DVKVTQSSRYLVKRTGEKVFLECVQDMDHENMFWYRQDPGLGLRLIYFSYDVKMKEKGDIPEGYSVSREKKERFSLILESASTNQTSMYLCASAAAGAQHFGDGTRLSIL.

The chain has TRBV5-1 and TRBJ1-3; no clear D gene. Germline-derived CDR1 and CDR2 are SGHRS and YFSETQ. CDR3 length equals 14 residues. Trimming removed 0 bases at V and 0 bases at J, with 4 bases between. CDR3 amino acids: CASSLALSGNTIYF. CDR3 sequence (DNA): TGCGCCAGCAGCTTGGCCCTCTCTGGAAACACCATATATTTT. The full variable domain, with the rest looked up from reference TRBV5-1 and TRBJ1-3, is KAGVTQTPRYLIKTRGQQVTLSCSPISGHRSVSWYQQTPGQGLQFLFEYFSETQRNKGNFPGRFSGRQFSNSRSEMNVSTLELGDSALYLCASSLALSGNTIYFGEGSWLTVV.

This clone was seen ten or more times. The CDR3 here is CASSPPGDPRGADYGYTF. CDR3 sequence (DNA): TGTGCCAGCTCACCACCTGGGGATCCCCGGGGTGCGGACTATGGCTACACCTTC. The chain links TRBV18 to TRBJ1-2, with D uncertain. V was cut by 0 bases and J by 3 bases, with 20 bases left in between. This CDR3 spans 18 amino acids. Germline assignment: CDR1 KGHSH and CDR2 LQKENI.

The V and J genes are TRBV5-1 and TRBJ2-7; D gene ambiguous. Germline assignment: CDR1 SGHRS and CDR2 YFSETQ. The CDR3 totals 14 residues. Trimming cost V 0 bases and J 5 bases, with 12 bases left between them. The CDR3: CASSLVPGSNEQYF. CDR3 coding DNA: TGCGCCAGCAGCTTGGTCCCGGGTAGTAACGAGCAGTACTTC. Filled out from reference TRBV5-1 and TRBJ2-7, the complete variable domain reads KAGVTQTPRYLIKTRGQQVTLSCSPISGHRSVSWYQQTPGQGLQFLFEYFSETQRNKGNFPGRFSGRQFSNSRSEMNVSTLELGDSALYLCASSLVPGSNEQYFGPGTRLTVT.

This clone was seen only a few times. The V call is TRBV10-1, the J call TRBJ2-7; D is unclear. The CDR3 runs 11 residues. Germline V CDR1 and CDR2: WNHNN, SYGVQD (reference sequence). The V gene lost 2 bases and the J gene lost 5 bases, with 4 bases spanning the gap. Written as DNA, the CDR3 is TGCGCCAGCAGTGAGGGGAACGAGCAGTACTTC. Its translation: CASSEGNEQYF.

This sequence joins TRBV9 and TRBJ2-1, with D unresolved. In germline, CDR1 is SGDLS, CDR2 YYNGEE. The CDR3 loop spans 14 amino acids. V lost 3 bases and J lost 6, with 13 bases in between. The CDR3 DNA is TGTGCCAGCAGCGAAGCCGGCGACCTCAATGAGCAGTTCTTC. Translating it yields CASSEAGDLNEQFF.